The sequence of this T cell receptor beta chain was determined in a study of blood T cell repertoires in COVID-19. Turning to the study itself: Samples came from the United States, Italy and Spain, spanning acute and convalescent COVID-19.

Here immunoSEQ multiplex PCR was the method, and the copy in TCRdb shows in-frame clones only, minus some. The sample yields tens of thousands of clones, about four fifths seen once. The CDR3 contains 12 residues. In germline, CDR1 is MNHEY, CDR2 SMNVEV (reference sequence). V lost 6 bases, J lost 10 bases, and 13 bases lay in between. Sequenced material: peripheral blood. This TCR came from a human donor with acute or convalescent COVID-19. The donor label of this sample is uncertain. This chain joins TRBV27 and TRBJ2-1, with D tentatively TRBD2 (6 bases). The CDR3 loop is CASRKGGQEQFF. The CDR3 nucleotides read TGTGCCAGCAGGAAAGGAGGGCAGGAGCAGTTCTTC.